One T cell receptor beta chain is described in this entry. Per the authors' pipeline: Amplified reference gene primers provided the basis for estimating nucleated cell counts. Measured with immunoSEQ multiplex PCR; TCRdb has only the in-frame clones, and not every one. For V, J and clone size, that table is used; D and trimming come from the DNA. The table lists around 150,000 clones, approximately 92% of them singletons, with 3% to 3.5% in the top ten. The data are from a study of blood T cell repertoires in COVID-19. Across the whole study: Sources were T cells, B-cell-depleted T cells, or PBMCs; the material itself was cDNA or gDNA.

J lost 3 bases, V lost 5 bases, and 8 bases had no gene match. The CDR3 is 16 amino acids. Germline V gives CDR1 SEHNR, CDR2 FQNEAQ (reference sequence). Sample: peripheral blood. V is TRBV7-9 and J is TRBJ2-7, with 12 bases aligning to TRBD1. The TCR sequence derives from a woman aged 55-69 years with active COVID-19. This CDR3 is CASSPTGDRGLYEQYF. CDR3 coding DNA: TGTGCCAGCAGCCCAACCGGGGACAGGGGGCTCTACGAGCAGTACTTC. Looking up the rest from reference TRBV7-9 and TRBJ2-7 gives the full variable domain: DTGVSQNPRHKITKRGQNVTFRCDPISEHNRLYWYRQTLGQGPEFLTYFQNEAQLEKSRLLSDRFSAERPKGSFSTLEIQRTEQGDSAMYLCASSPTGDRGLYEQYFGPGTRLTVT.